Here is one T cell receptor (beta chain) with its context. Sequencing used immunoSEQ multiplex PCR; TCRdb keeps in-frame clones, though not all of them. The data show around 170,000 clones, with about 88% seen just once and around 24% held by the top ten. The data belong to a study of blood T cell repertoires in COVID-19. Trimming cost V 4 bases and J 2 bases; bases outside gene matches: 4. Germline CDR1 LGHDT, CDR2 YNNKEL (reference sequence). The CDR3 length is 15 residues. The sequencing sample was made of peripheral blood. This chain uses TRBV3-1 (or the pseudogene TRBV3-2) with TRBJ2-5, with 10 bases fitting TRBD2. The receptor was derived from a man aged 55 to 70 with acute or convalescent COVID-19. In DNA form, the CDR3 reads TGTGCCAGCAGCCCACTAGCGGGGATACAAGAGACCCAGTACTTC. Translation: CASSPLAGIQETQYF.